Listed below are T cell receptor beta chains from one sample, sequenced in a study of T cell repertoires in cytomegalovirus infection. Via MiXCR, TCRdb re-called the reads, giving one row per CDR3 protein. The table includes about 52,000 distinct CDR3 sequences, about 20% detected once. Their antigens are not known. The material was CD8+ T cells from cultured PBMCs, obtained from culture after CMV antigen stimulation. The receptors stem from a human donor in good health (CMV status not recorded). Some clones in this sample may be carry-over from other donors' samples. Each CDR3 is given with its conserved first and last residue. A D gene is named only where the DNA matches it firmly. Size is omitted from some rows. Given values are once, few, many or a class for expanded clones.

>few|14|NA|TRBJ2-1|TRBV18
TGTGCCAGCTCACCGGGGCCGGGAGACAATGAGCAGTTCTTC
CASSPGPGDNEQFF
>few|15|NA|TRBJ1-2|TRBV7-2
TGTGCCAGCAGCTCACCACGGGGAGGGATTGAAGGCTACACCTTC
CASSSPRGGIEGYTF
>few|15|TRBD1|TRBJ1-6|TRBV4-1
TGCGCCAGCAGCCACCAGGGGGTTTTTGGTTCACCCCTCCACTTT
CASSHQGVFGSPLHF
>NA|14|TRBD1|TRBJ1-1|TRBV27
TGTGCCAGCAGTTTAAACAGGGGCTACACTGAAGCTTTCTTT
CASSLNRGYTEAFF
>NA|14|NA|TRBJ2-7|TRBV6-2/TRBV6-3
TGTGCCAGCACGGGGACTGTGCCGGACTACGAGCAGTACTTC
CASTGTVPDYEQYF
>NA|14|NA|TRBJ2-3|TRBV11-2
TGTGCCAGCAGTCCAGGGGCCCTCACAGATACGCAGTATTTT
CASSPGALTDTQYF
>NA|13|NA|TRBJ1-2|TRBV12-3/TRBV12-4
TGTGCCAGCAGTTTCCCCGCCTACTATGGCTACACCTTC
CASSFPAYYGYTF
>NA|15|TRBD1|TRBJ2-1|TRBV7-6
TGTGCCAGCAGCTTAGGCAGGGGGCCCCACAATGAGCAGTTCTTC
CASSLGRGPHNEQFF
>few|14|NA|TRBJ1-4|TRBV7-9
TGTGCCAGCAGCTTGTCCGGAAATAATGAAAAACTGTTTTTT
CASSLSGNNEKLFF
>few|16|NA|TRBJ2-1|TRBV4-1
TGCGCCAGCAGCCATATAACAGGGAGCTCCTACAATGAGCAGTTCTTC
CASSHITGSSYNEQFF
>few|15|TRBD1|TRBJ2-5|TRBV12-3/TRBV12-4
TGTGCCAGCGGTCCGGGACAGGGGCACCGGGGGACCCAGTACTTC
CASGPGQGHRGTQYF
>NA|15|TRBD1|TRBJ1-5|TRBV2
TGTGCCAGCAGTGAGACAGGGGCGGGAGGTCAGCCCCAGCATTTT
CASSETGAGGQPQHF
>NA|16|TRBD2|TRBJ2-3|TRBV27
TGTGCCAGCAGTACCCGCGGGGGGCGAGGCACAGATACGCAGTATTTT
CASSTRGGRGTDTQYF
>NA|11|TRBD1|TRBJ2-7|TRBV27
TGTGCCAGCAGTCGCGGACAGGGACAGTACTTC
CASSRGQGQYF
>few|15|NA|TRBJ1-2|TRBV7-8
TGTGCCAGCAGCTTAGGGCTAGTCTCTAACTATGGCTACACCTTC
CASSLGLVSNYGYTF
>once|15|NA|TRBJ2-4|TRBV6-2/TRBV6-3
TGTGCCAGCAGTTACTCTGGGACACCCAAAAACATTCAGTACTTC
CASSYSGTPKNIQYF
>few|13|TRBD1|TRBJ1-1|TRBV4-3
TGCGCCAGCGGACAGGGGAGAAACACTGAAGCTTTCTTT
CASGQGRNTEAFF
>NA|13|NA|TRBJ1-5|TRBV7-6
TGTGCCAGCAGCTTCGGCTTCAATCAGCCCCAGCATTTT
CASSFGFNQPQHF
>NA|16|TRBD2|TRBJ2-5|TRBV6-1
TGTGCCAGCAGCCCTACCTTGGCGGGGGGACAAGAGACCCAGTACTTC
CASSPTLAGGQETQYF
>few|15|TRBD1|TRBJ2-7|TRBV4-3
TGCGCCAGCAGCCAAGACAAAAGGGGGCCGGGCGAGCAGTACTTC
CASSQDKRGPGEQYF
>few|15|TRBD1|TRBJ1-6|TRBV6-2/TRBV6-3
TGTGCCAGCAGTTCCCGGGACAGGGGTCTGTCACCCCTCCACTTT
CASSSRDRGLSPLHF
>NA|16|NA|TRBJ2-7|TRBV6-5
TGTGCCAGCAGTTACTCGAGAAGGGTGACATCCTACGAGCAGTACTTC
CASSYSRRVTSYEQYF
>NA|13|NA|TRBJ2-7|TRBV6-2/TRBV6-3
TGTGCCAGCAGCAACGACAGATACTACGAGCAGTACTTC
CASSNDRYYEQYF
>NA|17|TRBD2|TRBJ2-2|TRBV6-5
TGTGCCAGCAGTTACGATACTAGCGGGGGGGTACGTGGGGAGCTGTTTTTT
CASSYDTSGGVRGELFF
>NA|12|TRBD1|TRBJ2-1|TRBV10-3
TGTGCCATCAGAGACAGGGACAATGAGCAGTTCTTC
CAIRDRDNEQFF
>NA|15|TRBD1|TRBJ2-7|TRBV6-2/TRBV6-3
TGTGCCAGCAGTTACGTCGGGACAGGGGTCTACGAGCAGTACTTC
CASSYVGTGVYEQYF
>NA|16|NA|TRBJ1-1|TRBV7-8
TGTGCCAGCAGCCACGAGTTAGGGGCCTGGGACACTGAAGCTTTCTTT
CASSHELGAWDTEAFF
>few|12|TRBD1|TRBJ2-7|TRBV6-1
TGTGCCAGCAGTAGACAGGGTCCCGAGCAGTACTTC
CASSRQGPEQYF
>few|15|TRBD1|TRBJ2-1|TRBV7-8
TGTGCCAGCAGCTTCCAGACCGACAGGGGGCATGAGCAGTTCTTC
CASSFQTDRGHEQFF
>few|13|NA|TRBJ1-3|TRBV7-6
TGTGCCAGCAGCCCATCCCACGGAAACACCATATATTTT
CASSPSHGNTIYF
>few|14|NA|TRBJ2-2|TRBV7-2
TGTGCCAGCAGCCTGGACAGCGACACCGGGGAGCTGTTTTTT
CASSLDSDTGELFF